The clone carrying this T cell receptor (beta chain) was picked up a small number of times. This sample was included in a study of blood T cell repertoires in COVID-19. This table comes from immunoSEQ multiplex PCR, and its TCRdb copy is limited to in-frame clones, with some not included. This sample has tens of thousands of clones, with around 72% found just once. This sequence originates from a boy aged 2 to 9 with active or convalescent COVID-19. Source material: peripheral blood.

CDR3 bases: TGTGCCAGTAGCCACTGGGGCAGGGAAGAGACCCAGTACTTC. It yields the protein CASSHWGREETQYF. The chain employs TRBV19 and TRBJ2-5; TRBD1 might be the D (5 bases). The CDR3 runs 14 residues. Trimming removed 6 bases at V and 3 bases at J, with 14 bases between. Germline loops: CDR1 LNHDA, CDR2 SQIVND (reference sequence).